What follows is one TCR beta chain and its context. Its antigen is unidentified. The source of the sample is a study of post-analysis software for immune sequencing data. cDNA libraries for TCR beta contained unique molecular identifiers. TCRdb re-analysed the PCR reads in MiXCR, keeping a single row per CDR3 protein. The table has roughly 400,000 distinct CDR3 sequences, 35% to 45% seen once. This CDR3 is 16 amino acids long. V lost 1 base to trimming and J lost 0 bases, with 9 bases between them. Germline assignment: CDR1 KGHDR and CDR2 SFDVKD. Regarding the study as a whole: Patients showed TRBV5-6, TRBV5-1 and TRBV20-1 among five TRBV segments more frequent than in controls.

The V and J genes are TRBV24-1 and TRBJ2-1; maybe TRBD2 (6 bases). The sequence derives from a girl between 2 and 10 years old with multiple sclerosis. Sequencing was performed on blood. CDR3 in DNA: TGTGCCACCAGTGATTTCAAGGGAGGCTCCTACAATGAGCAGTTCTTC. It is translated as CATSDFKGGSYNEQFF.